This T cell receptor (beta chain) was identified during a study of T cell repertoires in aging, cancer and after chemotherapy. The V end was cut by 0 bases, the J end by 6 bases, with 15 bases between. The CDR3 is 15 amino acids. Germline values: CDR1 SGHNT, CDR2 YYREEE (reference sequence). Amplification of TCR beta used genomic DNA extracted from peripheral blood. Multiplex touch-down PCR with TRB-A/B primers amplified rearranged V-D-J TRB sequences. TCRdb reprocessed the multiplex PCR reads via MiXCR and lists one record per CDR3 protein. The table includes about 11,000 distinct CDR3 sequences, 32% detected once.

Sample: blood. The chain has TRBV5-4 and TRBJ1-1, with no clear D. The clonotype originates from a human donor in good health. DNA for the CDR3: TGTGCCAGCAGCTTGGTACAGCGCCAAGGGTCTGAAGCTTTCTTT. The encoded protein is CASSLVQRQGSEAFF.